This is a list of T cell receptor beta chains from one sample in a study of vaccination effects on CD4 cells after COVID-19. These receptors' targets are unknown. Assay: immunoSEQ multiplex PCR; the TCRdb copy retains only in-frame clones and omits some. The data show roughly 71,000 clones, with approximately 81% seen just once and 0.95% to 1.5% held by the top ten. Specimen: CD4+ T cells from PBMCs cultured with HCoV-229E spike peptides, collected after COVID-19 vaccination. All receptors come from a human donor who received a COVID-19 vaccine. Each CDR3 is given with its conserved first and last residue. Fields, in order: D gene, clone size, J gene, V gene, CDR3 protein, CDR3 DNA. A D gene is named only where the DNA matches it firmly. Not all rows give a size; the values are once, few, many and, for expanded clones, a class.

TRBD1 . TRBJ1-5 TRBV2 CASKQTGVANQPQHF TGTGCCAGCAAGCAAACAGGGGTCGCCAATCAGCCCCAGCATTTT
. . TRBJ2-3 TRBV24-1 CATSDPTQADTQYF TGTGCCACCAGTGATCCGACCCAGGCAGATACGCAGTATTTT
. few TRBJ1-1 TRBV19 CASRPVVNTEAFF TGTGCCAGTAGGCCGGTAGTGAACACTGAAGCTTTCTTT
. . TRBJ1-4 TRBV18 CASSPSEKLFF TGTGCCAGCTCACCTAGCGAAAAACTGTTTTTT
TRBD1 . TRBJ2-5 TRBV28 CASSLQGVETQYF TGTGCCAGCAGTTTGCAGGGGGTAGAGACCCAGTACTTC
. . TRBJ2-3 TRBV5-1 CASSLVGRGLESTDTQYF TGCGCCAGCAGCTTGGTGGGCAGGGGATTAGAGAGCACAGATACGCAGTATTTT
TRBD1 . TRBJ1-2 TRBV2 CASSRQGVRANYGYTF TGTGCCAGCAGTCGGCAGGGGGTGAGAGCTAACTATGGCTACACCTTC
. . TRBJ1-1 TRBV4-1 CASSQDEVEGTEAFF TGCGCCAGCAGCCAAGATGAGGTCGAGGGGACTGAAGCTTTCTTT
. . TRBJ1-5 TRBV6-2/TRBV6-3 CASSYPGGGQPQHF TGTGCCAGCAGTTACCCCGGGGGGGGCCAGCCCCAGCATTTT
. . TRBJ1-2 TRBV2 CASSDRVNYGYTF TGTGCCAGCAGTGACAGGGTTAACTATGGCTACACCTTC
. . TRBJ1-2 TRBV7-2 CASSQQTSYGYTF TGTGCCAGCAGCCAACAGACAAGCTATGGCTACACCTTC
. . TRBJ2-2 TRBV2 CASSRDFNTGELFF TGTGCCAGCAGCCGGGACTTTAACACCGGGGAGCTGTTTTTT
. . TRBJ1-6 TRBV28 CASSLGHLNSPLHF TGTGCCAGCAGTTTAGGGCACCTAAATTCACCCCTCCACTTT
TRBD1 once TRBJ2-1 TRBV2 CASIRDRSSYNEQFF TGTGCCAGCATCCGGGACAGATCATCCTACAATGAGCAGTTCTTC
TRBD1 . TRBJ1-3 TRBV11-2 CASSLELGQGRGNTIYF TGTGCCAGCAGCTTAGAATTAGGACAGGGGCGAGGAAACACCATATATTTT
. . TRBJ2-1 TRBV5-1 CASRRSGSYNEQFF TGCGCCAGCAGAAGGAGCGGTTCCTACAATGAGCAGTTCTTC
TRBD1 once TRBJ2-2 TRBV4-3 CASSQLTGAGELFF TGCGCCAGCAGCCAGCTTACAGGGGCCGGGGAGCTGTTTTTT
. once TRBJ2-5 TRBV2 CASNGEQVAGETQYF TGTGCCAGCAATGGGGAGCAGGTGGCTGGAGAGACCCAGTACTTC
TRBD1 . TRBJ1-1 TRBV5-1 CASSWTGGNTEAFF TGCGCCAGCAGCTGGACAGGGGGCAACACTGAAGCTTTCTTT
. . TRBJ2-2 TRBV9 CASSVRGSGTGELFF TGTGCCAGCAGCGTACGGGGAAGTGGGACCGGGGAGCTGTTTTTT
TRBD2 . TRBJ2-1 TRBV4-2 CASSQGGLAGAGEQFF TGTGCCAGCAGCCAAGGCGGACTAGCGGGGGCCGGTGAGCAGTTCTTC
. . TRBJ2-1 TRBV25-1 CASTPNGGTGLFF TGTGCCAGCACCCCGAACGGGGGAACCGGTCTGTTCTTC
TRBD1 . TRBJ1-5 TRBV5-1 CASSSRGQGRYQPQHF TGCGCCAGCAGCTCACGAGGACAGGGGAGGTATCAGCCCCAGCATTTT
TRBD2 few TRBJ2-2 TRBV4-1 CASSHREFRAGGLNTGELFF TGCGCCAGCAGCCACCGAGAATTCAGGGCGGGGGGCCTCAACACCGGGGAGCTGTTTTTT
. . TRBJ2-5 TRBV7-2 CASSLAPRETQYF TGTGCCAGCAGCTTAGCGCCCCGAGAGACCCAGTACTTC
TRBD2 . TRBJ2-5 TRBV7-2 CAAGGGGLETQYF TGTGCCGCTGGGGGCGGGGGGTTAGAGACCCAGTACTTC
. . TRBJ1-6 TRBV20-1 CSASDTYRDSPLHF TGCAGTGCTAGTGACACATACAGGGATTCACCCCTCCACTTT
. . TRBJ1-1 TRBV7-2 CASSLVVDTEAFF TGTGCCAGCAGCTTAGTGGTCGACACTGAAGCTTTCTTT
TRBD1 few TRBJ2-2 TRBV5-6 CASSLVGDRDAGELFF TGTGCCAGCAGCTTGGTGGGGGACAGGGACGCCGGGGAGCTGTTTTTT
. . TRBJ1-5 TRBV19 CASSIQLGGNQPQHF TGTGCCAGTAGTATCCAACTTGGTGGCAATCAGCCCCAGCATTTT
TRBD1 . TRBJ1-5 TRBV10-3 CAISESIGQGRNQPQHF TGTGCCATCAGTGAGTCTATAGGACAGGGCCGCAATCAGCCCCAGCATTTT
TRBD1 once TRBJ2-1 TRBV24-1 CATSEPTGTGPNEQFF TGTGCCACCAGTGAGCCAACGGGGACAGGACCTAATGAGCAGTTCTTC
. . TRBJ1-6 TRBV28 CASRLGRNNSPLHF TGTGCCAGCAGACTAGGACGTAATAATTCACCCCTCCACTTT
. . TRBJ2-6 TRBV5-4 CASSLDPGANVLTF TGTGCCAGCAGCTTGGATCCTGGGGCCAACGTCCTGACTTTC
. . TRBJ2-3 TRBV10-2 CASLPANTDTQYF TGCGCCAGCCTCCCCGCTAACACAGATACGCAGTATTTT
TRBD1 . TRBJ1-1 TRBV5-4 CASSLAGTGLNTEAFF TGTGCCAGCAGCTTGGCCGGGACAGGTTTGAACACTGAAGCTTTCTTT
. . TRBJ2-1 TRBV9 CASSVQGYEQFF TGTGCCAGCAGCGTACAGGGTTATGAGCAGTTCTTC
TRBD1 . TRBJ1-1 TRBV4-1 CASSVLEIGQGAGTEAFF TGCGCCAGCAGCGTCTTAGAGATCGGACAGGGGGCTGGCACTGAAGCTTTCTTT
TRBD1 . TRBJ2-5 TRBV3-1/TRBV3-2 CASSRSQGSETQYF TGTGCCAGCAGCCGTTCACAGGGGTCAGAGACCCAGTACTTC
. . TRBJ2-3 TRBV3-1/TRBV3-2 CASSQNRYPGGGTDTQYF TGTGCCAGCAGCCAGAACAGATATCCCGGCGGAGGAACAGATACGCAGTATTTT
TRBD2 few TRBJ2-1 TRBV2 CAGRGAGGHNEQFF TGTGCCGGTCGAGGGGCGGGGGGTCACAATGAGCAGTTCTTC
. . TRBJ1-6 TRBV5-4 CASSLDGRGRSPLHF TGTGCCAGCAGCTTGGATGGCAGGGGAAGGTCACCCCTCCACTTT
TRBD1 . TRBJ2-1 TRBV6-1 CASRGQGASYNEQFF TGTGCCAGCAGAGGACAGGGGGCCTCCTACAATGAGCAGTTCTTC
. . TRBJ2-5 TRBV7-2 CASSLDRGPQETQYF TGTGCCAGCAGCTTAGACCGGGGGCCCCAAGAGACCCAGTACTTC
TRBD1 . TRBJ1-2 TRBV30 CALSPDRVNYGYTF TGTGCCTTGTCGCCGGACAGGGTGAACTATGGCTACACCTTC
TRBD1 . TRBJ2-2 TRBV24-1 CATSGQGGTGELFF TGTGCCACCAGTGGACAGGGGGGCACCGGGGAGCTGTTTTTT
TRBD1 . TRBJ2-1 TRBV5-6 CASSLTGANLYNEQFF TGTGCCAGCAGCTTAACAGGGGCGAATCTGTACAATGAGCAGTTCTTC
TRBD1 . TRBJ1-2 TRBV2 CASSGQGLDYGYTF TGTGCCAGCAGCGGACAGGGGCTGGACTATGGCTACACCTTC
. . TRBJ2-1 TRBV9 CASSRAVPYNEQFF TGTGCCAGCAGCAGGGCTGTACCCTACAATGAGCAGTTCTTC
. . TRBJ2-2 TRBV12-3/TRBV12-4 CASSPQNTGELFF TGTGCCAGCAGCCCCCAAAACACCGGGGAGCTGTTTTTT
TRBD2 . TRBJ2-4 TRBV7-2 CASSLRTRWDIQYF TGTGCCAGCAGCCTCAGGACTAGGTGGGACATTCAGTACTTC